This T cell receptor (beta chain) emerged from a study of cytomegalovirus exposure and HLA in healthy donors. Study-level information: As an earlier analysis found, roughly 180 million T cells yielded approximately 100 million unique TCR beta sequences.

This CDR3 has 13 amino acids. Germline CDR1 is MRHNA and CDR2 is SNTAGT. Trimming took off 6 bases at V and 0 bases at J, with 6 bases between the two ends. Study-level findings and limits: V- and J-gene trimming in TCR beta was tied to a missense DCLRE1C variant by an analysis performed later. Presence/absence analyses rested on an assumption that sequencing depth was roughly uniform across donors.

This clone was counted between two and nine times. What it recognizes is unknown. PCR was performed using 60 Vbeta and 13 Jbeta primers. Clones were sequenced by immunoSEQ multiplex PCR, and TCRdb holds only the in-frame ones, with some missing. The sample records about 120,000 clones, about three quarters being singletons. The sample taken for sequencing was PBMCs. The chain combines TRBV6-4 with TRBJ1-5, with D possibly being TRBD1 (5 bases). The receptor was derived from a woman under 40 in good health and CMV-seronegative. CDR3 DNA sequence: TGTGCCAGCAGCCAGGGTAGCAATCAGCCCCAGCATTTT. Residues: CASSQGSNQPQHF.